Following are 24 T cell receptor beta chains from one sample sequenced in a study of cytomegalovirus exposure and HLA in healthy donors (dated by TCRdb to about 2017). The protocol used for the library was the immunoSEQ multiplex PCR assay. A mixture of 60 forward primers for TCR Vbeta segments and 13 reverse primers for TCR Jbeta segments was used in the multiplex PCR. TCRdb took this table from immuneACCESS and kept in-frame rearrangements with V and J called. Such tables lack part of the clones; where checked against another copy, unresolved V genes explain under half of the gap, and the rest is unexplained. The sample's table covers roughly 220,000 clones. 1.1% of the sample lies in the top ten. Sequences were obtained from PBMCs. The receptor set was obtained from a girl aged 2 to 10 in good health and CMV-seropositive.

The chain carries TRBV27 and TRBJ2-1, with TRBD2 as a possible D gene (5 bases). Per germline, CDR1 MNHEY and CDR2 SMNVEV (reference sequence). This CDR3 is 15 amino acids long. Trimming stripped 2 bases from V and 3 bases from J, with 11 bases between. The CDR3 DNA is TGTGCCAGCAGTTTAGACTACCTCAGCTACAATGAGCAGTTCTTC. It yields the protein CASSLDYLSYNEQFF.

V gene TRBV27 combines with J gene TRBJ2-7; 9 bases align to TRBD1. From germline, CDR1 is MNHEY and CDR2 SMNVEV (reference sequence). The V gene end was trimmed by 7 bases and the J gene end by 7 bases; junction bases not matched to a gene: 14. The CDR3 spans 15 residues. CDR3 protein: CASTQSTGGLGEQYF. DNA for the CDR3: TGTGCCAGCACCCAATCAACAGGGGGCTTGGGGGAGCAGTACTTC.

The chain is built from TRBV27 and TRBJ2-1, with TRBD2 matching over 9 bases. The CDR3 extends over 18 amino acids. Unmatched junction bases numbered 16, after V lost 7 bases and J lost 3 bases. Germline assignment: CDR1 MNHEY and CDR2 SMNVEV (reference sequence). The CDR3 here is CASTSPIRAGGGYNEQFF. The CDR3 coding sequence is TGTGCCAGCACCTCTCCCATTAGGGCGGGAGGGGGCTACAATGAGCAGTTCTTC.

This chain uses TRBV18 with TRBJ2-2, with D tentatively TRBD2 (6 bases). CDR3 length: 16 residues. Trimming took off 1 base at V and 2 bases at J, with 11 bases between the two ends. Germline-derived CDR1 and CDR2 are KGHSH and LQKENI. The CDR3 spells CASSPLARDNTGELFF. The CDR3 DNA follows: TGTGCCAGCTCACCACTAGCGCGGGACAACACCGGGGAGCTGTTTTTT.

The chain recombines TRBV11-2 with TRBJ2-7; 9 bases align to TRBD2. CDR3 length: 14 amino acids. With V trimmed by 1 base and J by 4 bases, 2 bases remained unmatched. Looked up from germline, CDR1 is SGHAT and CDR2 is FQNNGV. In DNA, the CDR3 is TGTGCCAGCAGCTTAGGTAGCGGGAGTTACGAGCAGTACTTC. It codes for CASSLGSGSYEQYF. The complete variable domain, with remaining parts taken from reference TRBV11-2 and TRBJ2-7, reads EAGVAQSPRYKIIEKRQSVAFWCNPISGHATLYWYQQILGQGPKLLIQFQNNGVVDDSQLPKDRFSAERLKGVDSTLKIQPAKLEDSAVYLCASSLGSGSYEQYFGPGTRLTVT.

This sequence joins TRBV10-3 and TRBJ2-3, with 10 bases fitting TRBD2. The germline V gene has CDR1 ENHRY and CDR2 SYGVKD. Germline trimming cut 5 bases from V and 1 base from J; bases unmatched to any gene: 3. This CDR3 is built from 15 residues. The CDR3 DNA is TGTGCCATCAGTTTAGGACTAGCGGGCACAGATACGCAGTATTTT. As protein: CAISLGLAGTDTQYF.

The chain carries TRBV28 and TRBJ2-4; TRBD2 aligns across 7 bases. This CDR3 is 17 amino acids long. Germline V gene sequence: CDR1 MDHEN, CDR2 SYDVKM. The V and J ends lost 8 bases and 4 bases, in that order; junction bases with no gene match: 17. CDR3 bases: TGTGCCAGCGCGGGACTAAGACTGGATGACGGAAAAAACATTCAGTACTTC. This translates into CASAGLRLDDGKNIQYF.

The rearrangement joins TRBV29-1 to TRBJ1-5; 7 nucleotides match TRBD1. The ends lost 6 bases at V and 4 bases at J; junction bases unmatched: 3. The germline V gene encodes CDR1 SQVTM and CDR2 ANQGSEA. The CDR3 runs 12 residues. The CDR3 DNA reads TGCAGCGTGGGACAGACAAATCAGCCCCAGCATTTT. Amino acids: CSVGQTNQPQHF.

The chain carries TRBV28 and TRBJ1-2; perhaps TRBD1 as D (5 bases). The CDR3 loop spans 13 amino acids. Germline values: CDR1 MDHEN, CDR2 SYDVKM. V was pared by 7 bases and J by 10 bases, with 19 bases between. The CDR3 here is CASMNLGGKNYTF. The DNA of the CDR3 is TGTGCCAGCATGAATTTGGGGGGGAAAAACTACACCTTC.

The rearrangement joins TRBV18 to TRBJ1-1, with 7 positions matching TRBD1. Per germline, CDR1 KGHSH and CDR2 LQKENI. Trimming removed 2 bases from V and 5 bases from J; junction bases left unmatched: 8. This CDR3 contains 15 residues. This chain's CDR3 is CASSPYDREATEAFF. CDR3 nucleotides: TGTGCCAGCTCACCATACGACAGGGAGGCGACTGAAGCTTTCTTT.

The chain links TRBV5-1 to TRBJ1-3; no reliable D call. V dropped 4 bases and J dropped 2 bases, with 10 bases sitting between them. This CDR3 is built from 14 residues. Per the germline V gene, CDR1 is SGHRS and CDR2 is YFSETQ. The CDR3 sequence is CASSPDGAGNTIYF. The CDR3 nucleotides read TGCGCCAGCAGCCCAGACGGGGCTGGAAACACCATATATTTT.

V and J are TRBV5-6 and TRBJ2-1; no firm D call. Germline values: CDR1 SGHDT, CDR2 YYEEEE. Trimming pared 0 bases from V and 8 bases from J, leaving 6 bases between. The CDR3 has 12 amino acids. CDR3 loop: CASSLGVHEQFF. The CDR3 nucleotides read TGTGCCAGCAGCTTGGGAGTTCATGAGCAGTTCTTC.

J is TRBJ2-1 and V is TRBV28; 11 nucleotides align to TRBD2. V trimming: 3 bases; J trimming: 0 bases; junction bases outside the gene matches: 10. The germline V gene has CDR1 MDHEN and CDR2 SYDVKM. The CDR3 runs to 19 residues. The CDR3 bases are TGTGCCAGCAGTTTTACCCCTCATACTAGCGGGAGCTCCTACAATGAGCAGTTCTTC. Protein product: CASSFTPHTSGSSYNEQFF.

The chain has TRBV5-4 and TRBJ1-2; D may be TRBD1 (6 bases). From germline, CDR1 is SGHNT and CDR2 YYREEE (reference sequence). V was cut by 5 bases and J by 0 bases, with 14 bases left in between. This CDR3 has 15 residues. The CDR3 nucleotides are TGTGCCAGCAGTTCTGGACAGACCTCTAACTATGGCTACACCTTC. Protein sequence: CASSSGQTSNYGYTF.

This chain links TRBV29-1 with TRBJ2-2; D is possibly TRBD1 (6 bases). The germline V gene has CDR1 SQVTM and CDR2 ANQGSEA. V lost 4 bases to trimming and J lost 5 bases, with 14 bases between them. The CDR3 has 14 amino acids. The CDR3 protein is CSVASRGRTGELFF. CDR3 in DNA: TGCAGCGTTGCTAGCAGGGGAAGAACCGGGGAGCTGTTTTTT.

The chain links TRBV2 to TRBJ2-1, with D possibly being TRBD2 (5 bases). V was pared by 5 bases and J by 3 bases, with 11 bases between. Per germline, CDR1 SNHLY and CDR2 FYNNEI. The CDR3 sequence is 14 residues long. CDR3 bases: TGTGCCAGCAGTTTACTCCGGGACTACAATGAGCAGTTCTTC. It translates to CASSLLRDYNEQFF.

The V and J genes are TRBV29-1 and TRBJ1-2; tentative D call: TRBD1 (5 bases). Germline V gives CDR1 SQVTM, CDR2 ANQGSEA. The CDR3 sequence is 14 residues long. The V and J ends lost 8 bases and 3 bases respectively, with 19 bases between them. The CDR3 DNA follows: TGCAGCACGGTGGGGCACCTTGGGGACTATGGCTACACCTTC. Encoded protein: CSTVGHLGDYGYTF.

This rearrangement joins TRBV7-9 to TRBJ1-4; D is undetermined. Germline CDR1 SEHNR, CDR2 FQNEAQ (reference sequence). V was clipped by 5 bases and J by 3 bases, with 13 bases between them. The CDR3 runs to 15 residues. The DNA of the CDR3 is TGTGCCAGCAGCCCCTCCTGGAGGGCTAATGAAAAACTGTTTTTT. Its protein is CASSPSWRANEKLFF.

The CDR3: CASSTPATVNTEAFF. CDR3 DNA sequence: TGTGCCAGCAGTACTCCTGCGACAGTGAACACTGAAGCTTTCTTT. This chain connects TRBV28 to TRBJ1-1; weak D call: TRBD1 (5 bases). This CDR3 is built from 15 residues. Trimming removed 5 bases from V and 0 bases from J, with 13 bases in between. From germline, CDR1 is MDHEN and CDR2 SYDVKM.

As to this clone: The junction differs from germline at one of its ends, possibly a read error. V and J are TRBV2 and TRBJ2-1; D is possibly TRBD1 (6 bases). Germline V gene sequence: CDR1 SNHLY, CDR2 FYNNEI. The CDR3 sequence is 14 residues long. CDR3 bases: TGTGTCAGCAAGGGGGTGGGATACTACAATGAGCAGTTCTTC. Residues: CVSKGVGYYNEQFF.

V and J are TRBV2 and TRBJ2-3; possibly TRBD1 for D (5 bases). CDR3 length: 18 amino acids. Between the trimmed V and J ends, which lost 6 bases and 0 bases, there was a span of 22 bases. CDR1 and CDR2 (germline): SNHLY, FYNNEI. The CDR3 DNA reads TGTGCCAGCAGCTTTTACTTACAGGTCCGTCCTAGCACAGATACGCAGTATTTT. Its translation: CASSFYLQVRPSTDTQYF. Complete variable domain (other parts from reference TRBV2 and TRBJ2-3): EPEVTQTPSHQVTQMGQEVILRCVPISNHLYFYWYRQILGQKVEFLVSFYNNEISEKSEIFDDQFSVERPDGSNFTLKIRSTKLEDSAMYFCASSFYLQVRPSTDTQYFGPGTRLTVL.

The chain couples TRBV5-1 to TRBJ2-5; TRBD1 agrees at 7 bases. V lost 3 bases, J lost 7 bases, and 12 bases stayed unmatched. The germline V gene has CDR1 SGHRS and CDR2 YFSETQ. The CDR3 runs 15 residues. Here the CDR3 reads CASSSTNDRVLTQYF. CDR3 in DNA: TGCGCCAGCAGCTCGACTAACGACAGGGTTTTGACCCAGTACTTC. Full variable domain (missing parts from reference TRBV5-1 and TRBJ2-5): KAGVTQTPRYLIKTRGQQVTLSCSPISGHRSVSWYQQTPGQGLQFLFEYFSETQRNKGNFPGRFSGRQFSNSRSEMNVSTLELGDSALYLCASSSTNDRVLTQYFGPGTRLLVL.

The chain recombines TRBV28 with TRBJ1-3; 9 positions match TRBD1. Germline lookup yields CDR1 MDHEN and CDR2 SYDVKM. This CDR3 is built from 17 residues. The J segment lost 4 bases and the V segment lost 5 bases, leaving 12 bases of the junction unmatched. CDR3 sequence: CASSGEPGQGVGNTIYF. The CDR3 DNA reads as TGTGCCAGCAGTGGGGAACCGGGACAGGGCGTAGGAAACACCATATATTTT.

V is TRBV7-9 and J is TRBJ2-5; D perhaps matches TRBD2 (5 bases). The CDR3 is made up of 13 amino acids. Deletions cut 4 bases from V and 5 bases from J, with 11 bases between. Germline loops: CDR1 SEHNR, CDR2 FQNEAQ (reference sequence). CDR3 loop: CASSSLARETQYF. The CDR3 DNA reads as TGTGCCAGCAGCTCTCTAGCAAGGGAGACCCAGTACTTC.